Listed here are 13 T cell receptor beta chains from one sample, sequenced in a study of CD8 T cells in Susac syndrome. When the RNA was reverse transcribed, random hexamers were used with an input of about 0.5 to 1 ug. TCRdb re-called the immunoSEQ multiplex PCR reads with MiXCR, one entry per CDR3 protein. The sample includes approximately 160,000 distinct CDR3 sequences, about 91% of them seen just once. The sequenced sample was CD4+ T cells from PBMCs. The receptors come from a human donor in good health.

The V gene is TRBV2, the J gene TRBJ1-3; TRBD1 might be the D (5 bases). Germline V gives CDR1 SNHLY, CDR2 FYNNEI. Trimming removed 8 bases at V and 0 bases at J, with 11 bases between. This CDR3 spans 14 amino acids. Written as DNA, the CDR3 is TGTGCCAGCTTTTCAGGGAGCTCTGGAAACACCATATATTTT. Encoded protein: CASFSGSSGNTIYF.

The chain has TRBV6-1 and TRBJ1-1; TRBD1 might be the D (6 bases). The CDR3 runs 13 residues. In germline, CDR1 is MNHNS, CDR2 SASEGT. Between the trimmed V and J ends, which lost 4 bases and 4 bases, there was a span of 10 bases. The CDR3 protein is CASSGGGATEAFF. CDR3 bases: TGTGCCAGCAGTGGAGGGGGGGCCACTGAAGCTTTCTTT.

The chain carries TRBV15 and TRBJ2-3; no clear D. The CDR3 has 13 residues. Germline V gives CDR1 LNHNV, CDR2 YYDKDF (reference sequence). V was pared by 1 base and J by 9 bases, with 11 bases between. The CDR3 DNA follows: TGTGCCACCAGCAGAGGTTCGGCGGAGACGCAGTATTTT. This codes for CATSRGSAETQYF.

V usage is TRBV20-1 and J usage is TRBJ2-5; the match to TRBD1 covers 8 bases. The CDR3 is made up of 13 amino acids. With 5 bases clipped from V and 1 base from J, the junction kept 3 bases outside the gene matches. In germline, CDR1 is DFQATT, CDR2 SNEGSKA (reference sequence). In DNA, the CDR3 is TGCAGTGCTTGGACAGGGTCCCAAGAGACCCAGTACTTC. Translated, it gives CSAWTGSQETQYF.

The count of this clonotype is one. The chain has TRBV2 and TRBJ1-4; 7 bases are a match to TRBD1. V trimming: 6 bases; J trimming: 1 base; junction bases outside the gene matches: 2. The CDR3 contains 14 residues. The germline gives CDR1 SNHLY, CDR2 FYNNEI. The CDR3, as DNA: TGTGCCAGCAGCTACAGGGGAACTAATGAAAAACTGTTTTTT. Amino acids: CASSYRGTNEKLFF. The whole variable domain, remainder taken from reference TRBV2 and TRBJ1-4, is EPEVTQTPSHQVTQMGQEVILRCVPISNHLYFYWYRQILGQKVEFLVSFYNNEISEKSEIFDDQFSVERPDGSNFTLKIRSTKLEDSAMYFCASSYRGTNEKLFFGSGTQLSVL.

This chain uses TRBV3-1 with TRBJ2-6, with D unresolved. The V gene's germline CDR1 is LGHDT and CDR2 YNNKEL (reference sequence). The germline V and J ends were trimmed by 6 bases and 0 bases, with 9 bases remaining between them. The CDR3 length is 15 residues. The CDR3 nucleotides are TGTGCCAGCAGTCACGGAGTCTCTGGGGCCAACGTCCTGACTTTC. This gives the protein CASSHGVSGANVLTF.

The chain combines TRBV18 with TRBJ1-2; TRBD1 aligns across 10 bases. The ends lost 6 bases at V and 4 bases at J; junction bases unmatched: 8. CDR1 KGHSH and CDR2 LQKENI come from the germline V gene. The CDR3 runs to 15 residues. The CDR3 spells CASSPDRGQGYGYTF. DNA of the CDR3: TGTGCCAGCTCCCCAGACAGGGGGCAAGGCTATGGCTACACCTTC.

This rearrangement joins TRBV4-1 to TRBJ1-2; 7 positions agree with TRBD1. The length of the CDR3 is 15 residues. Unmatched junction bases numbered 6, after V lost 1 base and J lost 4 bases. Germline assignment: CDR1 MGHRA and CDR2 YSYEKL. Written as DNA, the CDR3 is TGCGCCAGCAGCCAAGGGGGACAGATAGCCTATGGCTACACCTTC. This encodes CASSQGGQIAYGYTF.

The chain has TRBV18 and TRBJ1-1; tentative D call: TRBD1 (5 bases). The CDR3 runs to 16 residues. Per germline, CDR1 KGHSH and CDR2 LQKENI. Trimming stripped 6 bases from V and 0 bases from J, with 17 bases between. CDR3 sequence: CASSLGLRTMNTEAFF. CDR3 nucleotides: TGTGCCAGCTCCCTAGGGCTACGGACAATGAACACTGAAGCTTTCTTT. The complete variable domain, with remaining parts taken from reference TRBV18 and TRBJ1-1, reads NAGVMQNPRHLVRRRGQEARLRCSPMKGHSHVYWYRQLPEEGLKFMVYLQKENIIDESGMPKERFSAEFPKEGPSILRIQQVVRGDSAAYFCASSLGLRTMNTEAFFGQGTRLTVV.

The chain joins TRBV28 to TRBJ2-7; D not resolved. Deletions cut 3 bases from V and 2 bases from J, with 8 bases between. The germline gives CDR1 MDHEN, CDR2 SYDVKM. This CDR3 region has 13 residues. The CDR3: CASSFGRAYEQYF. CDR3 nucleotides: TGTGCCAGCAGTTTCGGGCGTGCCTACGAGCAGTACTTC.

The rearrangement uses TRBV5-1 and TRBJ2-7; 9 bases line up with TRBD1. The ends lost 7 bases at V and 2 bases at J; junction bases unmatched: 13. Germline CDR1 is SGHRS and CDR2 is YFSETQ. This CDR3 region has 16 residues. The CDR3: CASVPGQGNLAYEQYF. Written as DNA, the CDR3 is TGCGCCAGCGTTCCGGGACAGGGAAATTTGGCCTACGAGCAGTACTTC.

The chain couples TRBV11-2 to TRBJ2-1; 10 nucleotides match TRBD1. From germline, CDR1 is SGHAT and CDR2 FQNNGV. The V segment lost 0 bases and the J segment 7 bases; nucleotides outside the gene matches: 9. CDR3 size: 17 residues. In DNA form, the CDR3 reads TGTGCCAGCAGCTTAGATTGGATGGACAGGGGGGATAATGAGCAGTTCTTC. Its translation: CASSLDWMDRGDNEQFF.

The chain couples TRBV20-1 to TRBJ1-5, with a tentative D call TRBD1 (6 bases). Germline CDR1 is DFQATT and CDR2 is SNEGSKA (reference sequence). Trimming cost V 2 bases and J 6 bases, with 11 bases left between them. The length of the CDR3 is 13 residues. Here the CDR3 reads CSARNRASQPQHF. The CDR3 coding sequence is TGCAGTGCTAGAAACAGGGCAAGTCAGCCCCAGCATTTT.